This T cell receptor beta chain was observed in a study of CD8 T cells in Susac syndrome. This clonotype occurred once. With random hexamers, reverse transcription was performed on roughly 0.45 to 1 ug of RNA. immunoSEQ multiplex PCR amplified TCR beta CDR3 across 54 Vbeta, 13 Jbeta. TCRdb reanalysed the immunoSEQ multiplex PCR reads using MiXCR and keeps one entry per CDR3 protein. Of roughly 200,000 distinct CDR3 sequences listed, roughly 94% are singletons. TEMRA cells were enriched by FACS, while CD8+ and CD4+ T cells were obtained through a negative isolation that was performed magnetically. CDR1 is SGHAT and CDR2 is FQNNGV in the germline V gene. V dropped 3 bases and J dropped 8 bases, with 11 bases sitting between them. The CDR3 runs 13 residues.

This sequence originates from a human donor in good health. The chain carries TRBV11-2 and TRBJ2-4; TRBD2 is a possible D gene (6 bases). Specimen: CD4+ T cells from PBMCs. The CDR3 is CASSLDGRHIQYF. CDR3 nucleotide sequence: TGTGCCAGCAGCTTGGACGGGAGACACATTCAGTACTTC. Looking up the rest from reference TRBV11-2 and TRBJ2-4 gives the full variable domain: EAGVAQSPRYKIIEKRQSVAFWCNPISGHATLYWYQQILGQGPKLLIQFQNNGVVDDSQLPKDRFSAERLKGVDSTLKIQPAKLEDSAVYLCASSLDGRHIQYFGAGTRLSVL.